Following are 14 T cell receptor beta chains from one sample sequenced in a study of T-cell memory formation after mild COVID-19. TCRdb independently ran MiXCR on the 5' RACE reads; one entry per CDR3 protein. The repertoire consists of 160,000 or so distinct CDR3 sequences, with about 28% occurring once and the leading ten covering around 12%. Sequencing was done on a sample of PBMCs or a T cell subset sorted from them (not recorded which). The receptor source for this set is an adult woman who had mild COVID-19 (a few samples of this study predate the infection). Cell type and time point are not known.

The rearrangement joins TRBV3-1 to TRBJ1-2; no firm D call. Trimming took off 1 base at V and 4 bases at J, with 10 bases between the two ends. The CDR3 spans 14 residues. CDR1 is LGHDT and CDR2 is YNNKEL in the germline V gene (reference sequence). DNA for the CDR3: TGTGCCAGCAGCCAAGCCGGGCCATCCTATGGCTACACCTTC. It specifies CASSQAGPSYGYTF.

The gene calls are TRBV7-2 and TRBJ1-2; tentative D call: TRBD1 (6 bases). V lost 1 base to trimming and J lost 4 bases, with 13 bases between them. Germline V gene sequence: CDR1 SGHTA, CDR2 FQGNSA. This CDR3 comprises 15 residues. The CDR3 DNA sequence: TGTGCCAGCAGCTTAGGAATCGGACAGTCCTATGGCTACACCTTC. As protein: CASSLGIGQSYGYTF. Full variable domain (missing parts from reference TRBV7-2 and TRBJ1-2): GAGVSQSPSNKVTEKGKDVELRCDPISGHTALYWYRQSLGQGLEFLIYFQGNSAPDKSGLPSDRFSAERTGGSVSTLTIQRTQQEDSAVYLCASSLGIGQSYGYTFGSGTRLTVV.

This clonotype has just a few counts. The rearrangement uses TRBV7-2 and TRBJ1-2; D gene uncertain. The CDR3 extends over 15 amino acids. Trimming took 1 base from V and 2 from J, leaving 11 bases between them. CDR1 and CDR2 from the germline V gene are SGHTA and FQGNSA. The CDR3 reads CASSLVRETNYGYTF. For the CDR3, the DNA is TGTGCCAGCAGCTTAGTTCGGGAGACCAACTATGGCTACACCTTC.

This chain joins TRBV5-1 and TRBJ2-5; D may be TRBD1 (6 bases). The CDR3 length is 18 residues. Trimming took 0 bases from V and 3 from J, leaving 21 bases between them. Germline loops: CDR1 SGHRS, CDR2 YFSETQ. The CDR3 DNA follows: TGCGCCAGCAGCTTGGGCCCCTCTGGGGGCGCGGTAAAAGAGACCCAGTACTTC. The encoded protein is CASSLGPSGGAVKETQYF.

Turning to this clonotype: No conserved phenylalanine or tryptophan ends this CDR3, so it is likely a read error. The CDR3 loop reads CSVEVALEQYI. In nucleotides, the CDR3 is TGCAGCGTTGAAGTAGCACTCGAGCAGTACATC. The rearrangement links TRBV29-1 to TRBJ2-7; D is unresolved. Germline loops: CDR1 SQVTM, CDR2 ANQGSEA. The length of the CDR3 is 11 residues. V lost 1 base to trimming and J lost 6 bases, with 7 bases between them.

This clonotype was recorded once. The chain employs TRBV7-2 and TRBJ2-5; possibly TRBD2 for D (6 bases). Germline loops: CDR1 SGHTA, CDR2 FQGNSA. V gave up 5 bases and J gave up 7 bases, with 8 bases separating them. The CDR3 covers 11 residues. Here the CDR3 reads CASSPLATQYF. CDR3 coding DNA: TGTGCCAGCAGCCCACTAGCGACCCAGTACTTC.

This clonotype turned up a few times. J is TRBJ2-2 and V is TRBV5-5, with 7 bases matching TRBD1. The germline gives CDR1 SGHKS, CDR2 YYEKEE (reference sequence). V was pared by 0 bases and J by 6 bases, with 11 bases of the junction left unmatched. The CDR3 consists of 17 residues. This chain's CDR3 is CASSLVLTQGLSGELFF. The CDR3 DNA reads as TGTGCCAGCAGCTTGGTGTTAACACAGGGGTTGTCCGGGGAGCTGTTTTTT.

This clonotype was seen more than once but under ten times. This rearrangement joins TRBV6-5 to TRBJ2-1; 12 bases agree with TRBD2. The CDR3 consists of 17 residues. Trimming removed 0 bases from V and 3 bases from J; junction bases left unmatched: 3. The germline V gene has CDR1 MNHEY and CDR2 SVGAGI. Here the CDR3 reads CASSYSLAGGYYNEQFF. The DNA of the CDR3 is TGTGCCAGCAGTTACTCCCTAGCGGGAGGGTACTACAATGAGCAGTTCTTC.

The chain is built from TRBV29-1 and TRBJ2-1; D might be TRBD1 (6 bases). The CDR3 is made up of 16 amino acids. CDR1 and CDR2 (germline): SQVTM, ANQGSEA. The V end was cut by 2 bases, the J end by 10 bases, with 24 bases between. The CDR3 nucleotides read TGCAGCGTTGAACCTAATCCCCAGGGGAGTATAGAGGAGCAGTTCTTC. The encoded protein is CSVEPNPQGSIEEQFF.

This clonotype has only a few counts. This chain joins TRBV6-5 and TRBJ2-7, with 7 bases that match TRBD1. CDR3 length: 14 amino acids. V shed 6 bases, J shed 3 bases, and the junction held 8 bases outside the gene matches. CDR1 and CDR2 from the germline V gene are MNHEY and SVGAGI. For the CDR3, the DNA is TGTGCCAGCAGAAATATACAGGGGAGCTACGAGCAGTACTTC. Protein product: CASRNIQGSYEQYF.

In this sample, this clonotype turned up a few times. The chain couples TRBV19 to TRBJ2-1, with 9 bases fitting TRBD2. The germline V gene encodes CDR1 LNHDA and CDR2 SQIVND (reference sequence). The CDR3 is 17 amino acids. Germline trimming cut 6 bases from V and 0 bases from J; bases unmatched to any gene: 9. Here the CDR3 DNA reads TGTGCCAGTAGCGAGCTAGCGGGACCCAGCTCCTACAATGAGCAGTTCTTC. It specifies CASSELAGPSSYNEQFF.

J is TRBJ2-6 and V is TRBV6-2 or TRBV6-3, with D unresolved. CDR3 length: 18 amino acids. Germline CDR1 MNHEY, CDR2 SVGEGT. Trimming left V 5 bases short and J 4 bases short, with 21 bases between. DNA of the CDR3: TGTGCCAGCAGTCGCACTTATTCCCCGGACGGCGGGGCCAACGTCCTGACTTTC. Translating it yields CASSRTYSPDGGANVLTF.

This clonotype came up a few times. The chain employs TRBV6-5 and TRBJ1-6; TRBD1 matches 11 bases. Germline CDR1 is MNHEY and CDR2 is SVGAGI. V was clipped by 2 bases and J by 8 bases; unmatched bases: 8. CDR3 length equals 17 residues. The DNA for the CDR3 is TGTGCCAGCAGTTACCTCTATGCGGGACAGGGGGATTCACCCCTCCACTTT. Residues: CASSYLYAGQGDSPLHF.

The DNA for the CDR3 is TGTGCCACCAGTGATTCTAGGGGGGCGTCCACAGATACGCAGTATTTT. Translation: CATSDSRGASTDTQYF. V is TRBV24-1 and J is TRBJ2-3; either TRBD1 or TRBD2 may fit D (6 bases each). The V and J ends lost 2 bases and 2 bases respectively, with 13 bases between them. Germline values: CDR1 KGHDR, CDR2 SFDVKD. The CDR3 has 16 residues.